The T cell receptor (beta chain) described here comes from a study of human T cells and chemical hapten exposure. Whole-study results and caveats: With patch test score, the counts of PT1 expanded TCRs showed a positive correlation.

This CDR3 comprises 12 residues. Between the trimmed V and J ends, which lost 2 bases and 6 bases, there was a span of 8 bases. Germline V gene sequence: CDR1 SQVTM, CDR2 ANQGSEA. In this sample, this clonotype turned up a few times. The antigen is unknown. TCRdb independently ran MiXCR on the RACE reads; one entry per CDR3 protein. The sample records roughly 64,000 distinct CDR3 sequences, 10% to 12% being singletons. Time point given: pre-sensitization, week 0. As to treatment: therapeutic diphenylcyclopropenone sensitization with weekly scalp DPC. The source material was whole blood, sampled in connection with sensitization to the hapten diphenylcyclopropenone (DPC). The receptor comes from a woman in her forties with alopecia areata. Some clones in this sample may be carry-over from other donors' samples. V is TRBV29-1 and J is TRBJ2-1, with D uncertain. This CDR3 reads CSVERQANEQFF. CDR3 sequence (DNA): TGCAGCGTTGAACGTCAGGCCAATGAGCAGTTCTTC.